This TCR beta chain was documented in a study of blood T cell repertoires in COVID-19. Study-wide background: Sites in the United States, Italy and Spain provided acute and convalescent COVID-19 samples.

Original methodology: For nucleated cells, counts were estimated from reference gene primer amplification. Profiled with immunoSEQ multiplex PCR; TCRdb holds only in-frame clones, not every one. The V and J calls and clone size were taken over from that table, and D and trimming were inferred from the DNA. The data contain 150,000 to 200,000 clones, about 86% of them singletons. Germline CDR1 MDHEN, CDR2 SYDVKM. V was clipped by 5 bases and J by 2 bases; unmatched bases: 9. The CDR3 covers 16 residues. This TCR derives from a man aged 60 to 69 with acute or convalescent COVID-19. The chain couples TRBV28 to TRBJ2-7; 10 positions agree with TRBD2. The sample taken for sequencing was peripheral blood. CDR3: CASSLSSTSGAYEQYF. CDR3 coding DNA: TGTGCCAGCAGTCTCTCCTCCACTAGCGGGGCCTACGAGCAGTACTTC.